These 5 T cell receptor beta chains were all obtained from the same sample, sequenced in a study of CD4 and CD8 cells across lung adenocarcinoma regions. TCRdb called the PCR reads again in MiXCR, with one record for every CDR3 protein. The data hold roughly 10,000 distinct CDR3 sequences, with approximately 50% observed a single time. Input material: CD4+ T cells from the margin of a lung tumor. The receptors here all came from a male donor with lung adenocarcinoma. The CD4 and CD8 labels of this study may be unreliable.

The CDR3 loop is CASTPRLAGEGGRNTQYF. The CDR3, as DNA: TGTGCCAGCACCCCCCGACTAGCGGGAGAAGGGGGAAGGAATACGCAGTATTTT. The chain uses TRBV6-1 and TRBJ2-3, with TRBD2 matching 12 bases. The V and J ends lost 7 bases and 7 bases, in that order; junction bases with no gene match: 18. The germline V gene encodes CDR1 MNHNS and CDR2 SASEGT. The CDR3 is 18 amino acids.

This clonotype was detected ten times or more. A much larger clonotype is one base distant, so this may be a read error. The rearrangement joins TRBV6-1 to TRBJ2-1, with TRBD2 identical over 9 bases. With V trimmed by 2 bases and J by 13 bases, 12 bases remained unmatched. Germline CDR1 reads MNHNS; CDR2 reads SASEGT. The CDR3 is 15 amino acids. Here the CDR3 reads CASSELLAGKETQFF. CDR3 DNA sequence: TGTGCCAGCAGTGAATTACTAGCGGGCAAAGAGACCCAGTTCTTC.

This clonotype was picked up a small number of times. V and J are TRBV6-5 and TRBJ1-2; D is undetermined. V lost 4 bases, J lost 6 bases, and 12 bases lay in between. Germline V gives CDR1 MNHEY, CDR2 SVGAGI. This CDR3 has 13 residues. CDR3 sequence reads: CASSLRGMDGYTF. As DNA, the CDR3 is TGTGCCAGCAGTTTAAGAGGGATGGATGGCTACACCTTC.

This clonotype was observed a handful of times. The V and J genes are TRBV6-1 and TRBJ2-2; perhaps TRBD1 as D (8 bases). V dropped 6 bases and J dropped 5 bases, with 13 bases sitting between them. The CDR3 covers 14 residues. CDR1 is MNHNS, CDR2 SASEGT, per germline. This CDR3 is CASSTGGDTGELFF. The DNA for the CDR3 is TGTGCCAGCAGCACAGGGGGGGATACCGGGGAGCTGTTTTTT.

Notes on this clonotype: The junction departs from germline at one end; a sequencing error may be responsible. J is TRBJ2-3 and V is TRBV6-1, with D perhaps matching TRBD2 (5 bases). The germline V gene has CDR1 MNHNS and CDR2 SASEGT. The CDR3 is made up of 15 amino acids. The CDR3 reads CVSSVQAGSTDTQYF. The CDR3 DNA follows: TGTGTCAGCAGCGTCCAAGCTGGGAGCACCGATACGCAGTATTTT.